Listed below are T cell receptor beta chains from one sample, sequenced in a study of blood T cell repertoires in COVID-19. Clones were read by immunoSEQ multiplex PCR, and TCRdb kept only the in-frame ones, dropping some. Among roughly 73,000 clones, roughly 85% were seen once, and the ten largest hold about 1.9%. Sequenced: peripheral blood. The receptors were sampled from a woman aged 60 to 75 with acute or convalescent COVID-19. Both conserved end residues are part of each CDR3. A D gene is named only where the DNA matches it firmly. Clone size, where shown, is once, few, many, or a class for clones that have expanded.

d_gene: TRBD1; j_gene: TRBJ1-5; v_gene: TRBV18; abundance: few; CDR3nt: TGTGCCAGCTCACCATCATATCAGGGGGCAAATCAGCCCCAGCATTTT; CDR3aa: CASSPSYQGANQPQHF
d_gene: NA; j_gene: TRBJ2-2; v_gene: TRBV7-3; abundance: NA; CDR3nt: TGTGCCAGCAGCTTAACGCTGGTCGCAGGCGGGGAGCTGTTTTTT; CDR3aa: CASSLTLVAGGELFF
d_gene: TRBD2; j_gene: TRBJ2-1; v_gene: TRBV14; abundance: NA; CDR3nt: TGTGCCAGCAGCCCGTTCGGGGGGAGCTCCTACAATGAGCAGTTCTTC; CDR3aa: CASSPFGGSSYNEQFF
d_gene: TRBD2; j_gene: TRBJ2-1; v_gene: TRBV4-2; abundance: few; CDR3nt: TGTGCCAGCAGCCAAGATAGGCCGGGACTAGCGGGCGACAATGAGCAGTTCTTC; CDR3aa: CASSQDRPGLAGDNEQFF
d_gene: NA; j_gene: TRBJ1-6; v_gene: TRBV9; abundance: once; CDR3nt: TGTGCCAGCAGCCGGTTCCAAACTAGATCACCCCTCCACTTT; CDR3aa: CASSRFQTRSPLHF
d_gene: NA; j_gene: TRBJ1-1; v_gene: TRBV12-3/TRBV12-4; abundance: NA; CDR3nt: TGTGCCAGCAGGAGTGACAAACCTGAAGCTTTCTTT; CDR3aa: CASRSDKPEAFF
d_gene: TRBD1; j_gene: TRBJ2-1; v_gene: TRBV7-9; abundance: NA; CDR3nt: TGTGCCAGCAGCTTATGGGACAGGGGCCGCAACATCAATGAGCAGTTCTTC; CDR3aa: CASSLWDRGRNINEQFF
d_gene: TRBD2; j_gene: TRBJ2-2; v_gene: TRBV9; abundance: NA; CDR3nt: TGTGCCAGCCGACTAGCGGGATTCACCGGGGAGCTGTTTTTT; CDR3aa: CASRLAGFTGELFF
d_gene: NA; j_gene: TRBJ1-4; v_gene: TRBV27; abundance: NA; CDR3nt: TGTGCCACTTGGCTCGGGGGGTTTAATGAAAAACTGTTTTTT; CDR3aa: CATWLGGFNEKLFF
d_gene: TRBD2; j_gene: TRBJ2-1; v_gene: TRBV14; abundance: NA; CDR3nt: TGTGCCAGCAGCCCAGGGCTAGCGGGGGGACCAAACTACAATGAGCAGTTCTTC; CDR3aa: CASSPGLAGGPNYNEQFF
d_gene: TRBD2; j_gene: TRBJ2-3; v_gene: TRBV5-1; abundance: NA; CDR3nt: TGCGCCAGCAGCTTGGCCGTGGTAGCGGGACTGACAGATACGCAGTATTTT; CDR3aa: CASSLAVVAGLTDTQYF
d_gene: NA; j_gene: TRBJ2-7; v_gene: TRBV3-1/TRBV3-2; abundance: NA; CDR3nt: TGTGCCAGCAGCCTGAGCAGGCACGAGCAGTACTTC; CDR3aa: CASSLSRHEQYF
d_gene: TRBD2; j_gene: TRBJ2-2; v_gene: TRBV5-1; abundance: NA; CDR3nt: TGCGCCAGCAGCTTGAGGGAGCTAGCGGGTTACACCGGGGAGCTGTTTTTT; CDR3aa: CASSLRELAGYTGELFF
d_gene: TRBD1; j_gene: TRBJ1-1; v_gene: TRBV6-5; abundance: NA; CDR3nt: TGTGCCAGCAGTTACGGGGACAGGAGGAACACTGAAGCTTTCTTT; CDR3aa: CASSYGDRRNTEAFF
d_gene: TRBD1; j_gene: TRBJ2-7; v_gene: TRBV3-1/TRBV3-2; abundance: NA; CDR3nt: TGTGCCAGCAGCCAAGGGTTTGGGGGGACAGGAGCCTACGAGCAGTACTTC; CDR3aa: CASSQGFGGTGAYEQYF
d_gene: TRBD2; j_gene: TRBJ2-1; v_gene: TRBV5-4; abundance: NA; CDR3nt: TGTGCCAGCAGCACGACCAGTTTTGGGGGGGATGAGCAGTTCTTC; CDR3aa: CASSTTSFGGDEQFF
d_gene: NA; j_gene: TRBJ1-3; v_gene: TRBV11-2; abundance: NA; CDR3nt: TGTGCCAGCAAAATGAGCTATGCTGGAAACACCATATATTTT; CDR3aa: CASKMSYAGNTIYF
d_gene: NA; j_gene: TRBJ1-2; v_gene: TRBV12-3/TRBV12-4; abundance: NA; CDR3nt: TGTGCCAGCAGTTTAGTGCAGGGCCACGGCTACACCTTC; CDR3aa: CASSLVQGHGYTF
d_gene: TRBD1; j_gene: TRBJ2-5; v_gene: TRBV11-2; abundance: NA; CDR3nt: TGTGCCAGCAGCTTGGACCCAGGGGGCCAAGAGACCCAGTACTTC; CDR3aa: CASSLDPGGQETQYF
d_gene: TRBD2; j_gene: TRBJ2-5; v_gene: TRBV11-2; abundance: NA; CDR3nt: TGTGCCAGCAGCCCGGCCCTGGGACTAGCGGGTACTCGATTTTCCCAGTACTTC; CDR3aa: CASSPALGLAGTRFSQYF
d_gene: NA; j_gene: TRBJ1-1; v_gene: TRBV19; abundance: NA; CDR3nt: TGTGCCAGTAGCCCGGGAGTGAACACTGAAGCTTTCTTT; CDR3aa: CASSPGVNTEAFF
d_gene: TRBD1; j_gene: TRBJ1-1; v_gene: TRBV15; abundance: few; CDR3nt: TGTGCCACCAGCAGACGACAGGGGGCGAACACTGAAGCTTTCTTT; CDR3aa: CATSRRQGANTEAFF
d_gene: NA; j_gene: TRBJ1-2; v_gene: TRBV19; abundance: NA; CDR3nt: TGTGCCAGTAAAATGCCGCGGAGCAGCTATGGCTACACCTTC; CDR3aa: CASKMPRSSYGYTF
d_gene: NA; j_gene: TRBJ2-3; v_gene: TRBV2; abundance: NA; CDR3nt: TGTGCCAGCAGTGGAACAGCGGACGGCACAGATACGCAGTATTTT; CDR3aa: CASSGTADGTDTQYF
d_gene: NA; j_gene: TRBJ2-7; v_gene: TRBV7-8; abundance: NA; CDR3nt: TGTGCCAGCAGCTTAGCGGCTGGGGACACTTTCTACTTC; CDR3aa: CASSLAAGDTFYF
d_gene: TRBD1; j_gene: TRBJ1-2; v_gene: TRBV19; abundance: NA; CDR3nt: TGTGCCAGTAGTACCAGGGGGGCTAACTATGGCTACACCTTC; CDR3aa: CASSTRGANYGYTF
d_gene: TRBD1; j_gene: TRBJ2-1; v_gene: TRBV7-3; abundance: NA; CDR3nt: TGTGCCAGCAGCTCCGGACCGACAGGGGCGACCTCCTACAATGAGCAGTTCTTC; CDR3aa: CASSSGPTGATSYNEQFF
d_gene: NA; j_gene: TRBJ1-2; v_gene: TRBV18; abundance: NA; CDR3nt: TGTGCCAGCTCACCAGGGGCAGATAACTATGGCTACACCTTC; CDR3aa: CASSPGADNYGYTF
d_gene: TRBD1; j_gene: TRBJ1-6; v_gene: TRBV5-1; abundance: once; CDR3nt: TGCGCCAGCAGCCTGGGACAGTCATTGTCACCCCTCCACTTT; CDR3aa: CASSLGQSLSPLHF
d_gene: NA; j_gene: TRBJ1-2; v_gene: TRBV6-2/TRBV6-3; abundance: NA; CDR3nt: TGTGCCAGCAGTTACTCGAGGGCGGACTATGGCTACACCTTC; CDR3aa: CASSYSRADYGYTF
d_gene: TRBD1; j_gene: TRBJ1-6; v_gene: TRBV28; abundance: NA; CDR3nt: TGTGCCAGCAGTTTAGACAGGGTACCTAATTCACCCCTCCACTTT; CDR3aa: CASSLDRVPNSPLHF
d_gene: TRBD2; j_gene: TRBJ2-3; v_gene: TRBV2; abundance: NA; CDR3nt: TGTGCCAGCAGTCTAGCGGGGGGCGCAGATACGCAGTATTTT; CDR3aa: CASSLAGGADTQYF
d_gene: NA; j_gene: TRBJ1-1; v_gene: TRBV5-1; abundance: NA; CDR3nt: TGCGCCAGCAGCTTGGACTTAACTCGGACTGAAGCTTTCTTT; CDR3aa: CASSLDLTRTEAFF
d_gene: TRBD2; j_gene: TRBJ2-1; v_gene: TRBV7-9; abundance: NA; CDR3nt: TGTGCCAGCATCATTCCGGGGGGTTACAATGAGCAGTTCTTC; CDR3aa: CASIIPGGYNEQFF
d_gene: NA; j_gene: TRBJ1-3; v_gene: TRBV3-1/TRBV3-2; abundance: NA; CDR3nt: TGTGCCAGCAGCCAAGTAGTAACGTGGGTGACGGGCTCTGGAAACACCATATATTTT; CDR3aa: CASSQVVTWVTGSGNTIYF
d_gene: NA; j_gene: TRBJ1-6; v_gene: TRBV28; abundance: NA; CDR3nt: TGTGCCAGCAGTTTATCCCAGGGCAACGTCACACCCCTCCACTTT; CDR3aa: CASSLSQGNVTPLHF
d_gene: NA; j_gene: TRBJ1-5; v_gene: TRBV5-6; abundance: once; CDR3nt: TGTGCCAGCAGCCTCCGGGACAATCAGCCCCAGCATTTT; CDR3aa: CASSLRDNQPQHF
d_gene: NA; j_gene: TRBJ2-7; v_gene: TRBV5-4; abundance: NA; CDR3nt: TGTGCCAGCAGCTACCCAGGTACAGGCTACTACGAGCAGTACTTC; CDR3aa: CASSYPGTGYYEQYF
d_gene: NA; j_gene: TRBJ2-2; v_gene: TRBV6-5; abundance: NA; CDR3nt: TGTGCCAGCAGCTGGACAGCTATTACCGGGGAGCTGTTTTTT; CDR3aa: CASSWTAITGELFF
d_gene: NA; j_gene: TRBJ1-1; v_gene: TRBV12-3/TRBV12-4; abundance: NA; CDR3nt: TGTGCCAGCAGTTTCCTGGGGCTCCCTGAAGCTTTCTTT; CDR3aa: CASSFLGLPEAFF